The clone carrying this T cell receptor beta chain occurred many times. The sample comes from a study of neurological immune-mediated disorders. The CDR3 spans 15 residues. Trimming cost V 7 bases and J 8 bases; bases outside gene matches: 12. Volunteers attending a blood bank in Maryland, USA, served as healthy controls. TCRdb itself ran the 5' RACE reads through MiXCR, one entry per CDR3 protein. The profile covers tens of thousands of distinct CDR3 sequences, with roughly 11% appearing a single time and 1.5% to 2% taken by the ten largest. The receptor's source is a man aged 60-69 years in good health. The specimen was PBMCs. This chain connects TRBV12-3 or TRBV12-4 to TRBJ1-4, with 8 bases that match TRBD1. The CDR3 sequence: CASTPGGQGAEKLFF. CDR3 nucleotides: TGTGCCAGCACCCCGGGTGGGCAGGGGGCCGAAAAACTGTTTTTT.